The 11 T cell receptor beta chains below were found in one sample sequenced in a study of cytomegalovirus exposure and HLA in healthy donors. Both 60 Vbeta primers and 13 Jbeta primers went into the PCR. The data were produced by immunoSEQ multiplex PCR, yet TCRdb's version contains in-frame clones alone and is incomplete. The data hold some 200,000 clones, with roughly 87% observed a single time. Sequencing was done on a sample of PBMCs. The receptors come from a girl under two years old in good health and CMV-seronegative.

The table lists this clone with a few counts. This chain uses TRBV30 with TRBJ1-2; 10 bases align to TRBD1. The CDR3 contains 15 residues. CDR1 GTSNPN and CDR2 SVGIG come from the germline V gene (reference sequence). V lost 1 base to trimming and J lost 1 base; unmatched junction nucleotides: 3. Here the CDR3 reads CAWSGQGAINYGYTF. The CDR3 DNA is TGTGCCTGGAGTGGACAGGGGGCGATTAACTATGGCTACACCTTC.

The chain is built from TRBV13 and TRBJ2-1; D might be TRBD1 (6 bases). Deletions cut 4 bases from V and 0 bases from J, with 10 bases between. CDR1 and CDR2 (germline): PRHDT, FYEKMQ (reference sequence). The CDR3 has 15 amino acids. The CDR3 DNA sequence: TGTGCCAGCAGCTCAACGACAGGCTCCTACAATGAGCAGTTCTTC. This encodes CASSSTTGSYNEQFF. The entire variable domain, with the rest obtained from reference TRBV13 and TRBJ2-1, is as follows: AAGVIQSPRHLIKEKRETATLKCYPIPRHDTVYWYQQGPGQDPQFLISFYEKMQSDKGSIPDRFSAQQFSDYHSELNMSSLELGDSALYFCASSSTTGSYNEQFFGPGTRLTVL.

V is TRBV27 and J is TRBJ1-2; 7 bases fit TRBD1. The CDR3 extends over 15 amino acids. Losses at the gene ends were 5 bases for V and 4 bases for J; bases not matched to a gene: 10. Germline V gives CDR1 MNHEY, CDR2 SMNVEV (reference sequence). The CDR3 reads CASSPITGESYGYTF. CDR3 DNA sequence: TGTGCCAGCAGTCCAATAACAGGGGAGAGCTATGGCTACACCTTC.

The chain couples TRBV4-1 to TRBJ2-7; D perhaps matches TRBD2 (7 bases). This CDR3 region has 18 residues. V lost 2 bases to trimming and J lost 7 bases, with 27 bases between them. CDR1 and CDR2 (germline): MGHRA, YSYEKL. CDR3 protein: CASSQSPAGGGGPGEQYF. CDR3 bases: TGCGCCAGCAGCCAAAGTCCCGCCGGGGGAGGGGGGCCAGGTGAGCAGTACTTC.

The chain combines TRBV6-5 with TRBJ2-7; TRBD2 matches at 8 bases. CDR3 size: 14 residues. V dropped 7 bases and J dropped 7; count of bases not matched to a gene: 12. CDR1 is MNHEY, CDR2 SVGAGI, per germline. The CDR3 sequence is CASTQGLGLEEQYF. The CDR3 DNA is TGTGCCAGCACTCAGGGACTAGGGCTTGAGGAGCAGTACTTC.

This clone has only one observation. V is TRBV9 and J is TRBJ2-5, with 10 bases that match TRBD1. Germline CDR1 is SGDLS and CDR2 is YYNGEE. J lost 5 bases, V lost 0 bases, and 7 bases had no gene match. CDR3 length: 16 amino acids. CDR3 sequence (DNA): TGTGCCAGCAGCGTAGGGGGACAGGGGCTGGGGGAGACCCAGTACTTC. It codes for CASSVGGQGLGETQYF.

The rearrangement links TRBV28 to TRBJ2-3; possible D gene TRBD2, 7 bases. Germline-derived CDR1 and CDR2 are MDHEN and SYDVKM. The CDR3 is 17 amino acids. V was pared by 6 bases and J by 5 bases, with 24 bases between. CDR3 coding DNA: TGTGCCAGCAGCCCTCGTTTTTGGTACAGGGAGGGAGATACGCAGTATTTT. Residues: CASSPRFWYREGDTQYF.

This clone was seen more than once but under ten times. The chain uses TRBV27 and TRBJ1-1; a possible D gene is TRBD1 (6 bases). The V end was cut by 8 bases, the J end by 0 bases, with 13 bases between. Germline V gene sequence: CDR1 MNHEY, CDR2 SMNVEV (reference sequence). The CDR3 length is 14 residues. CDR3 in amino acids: CASSPTGMNTEAFF. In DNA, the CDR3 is TGTGCCAGCTCACCGACAGGAATGAACACTGAAGCTTTCTTT.

The DNA for the CDR3 is TGCAGTGCTAGGGGACTTTCCGGGCAGTACTTC. This encodes CSARGLSGQYF. The chain links TRBV20-1 to TRBJ2-7; perhaps TRBD2 as D (6 bases). This CDR3 is built from 11 residues. V dropped 3 bases and J dropped 9 bases, with 12 bases sitting between them. CDR1 is DFQATT and CDR2 is SNEGSKA in the germline V gene (reference sequence).

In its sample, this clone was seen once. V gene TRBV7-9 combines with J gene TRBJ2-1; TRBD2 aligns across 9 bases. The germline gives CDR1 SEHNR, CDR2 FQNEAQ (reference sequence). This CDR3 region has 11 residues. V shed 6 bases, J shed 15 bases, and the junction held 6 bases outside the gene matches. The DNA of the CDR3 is TGTGCCAGCAGGCTAGCGGGACGGTGGTTCTTC. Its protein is CASRLAGRWFF.

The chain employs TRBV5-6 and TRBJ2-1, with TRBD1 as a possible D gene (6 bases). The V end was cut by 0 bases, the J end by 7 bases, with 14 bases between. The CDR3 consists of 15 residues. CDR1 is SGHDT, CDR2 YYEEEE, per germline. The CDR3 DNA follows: TGTGCCAGCAGCTTGGCTGACAGGCCTTTGAATGAGCAGTTCTTC. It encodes CASSLADRPLNEQFF.